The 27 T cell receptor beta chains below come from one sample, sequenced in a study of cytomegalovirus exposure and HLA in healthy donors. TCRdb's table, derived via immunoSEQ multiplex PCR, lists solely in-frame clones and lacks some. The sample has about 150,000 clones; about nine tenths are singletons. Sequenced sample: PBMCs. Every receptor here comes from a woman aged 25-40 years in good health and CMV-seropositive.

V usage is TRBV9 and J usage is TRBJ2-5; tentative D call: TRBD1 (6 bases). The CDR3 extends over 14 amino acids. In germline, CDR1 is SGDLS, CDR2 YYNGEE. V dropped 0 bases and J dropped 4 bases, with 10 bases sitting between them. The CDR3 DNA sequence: TGTGCCAGCAGCGTAGCAGGGGTGGGAGAGACCCAGTACTTC. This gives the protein CASSVAGVGETQYF.

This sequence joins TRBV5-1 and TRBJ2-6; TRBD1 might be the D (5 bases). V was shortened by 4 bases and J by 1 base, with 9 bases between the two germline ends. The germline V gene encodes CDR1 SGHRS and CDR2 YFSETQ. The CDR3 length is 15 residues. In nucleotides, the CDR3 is TGCGCCAGCAGCCTCAGGGAATCTGGGGCCAACGTCCTGACTTTC. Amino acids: CASSLRESGANVLTF.

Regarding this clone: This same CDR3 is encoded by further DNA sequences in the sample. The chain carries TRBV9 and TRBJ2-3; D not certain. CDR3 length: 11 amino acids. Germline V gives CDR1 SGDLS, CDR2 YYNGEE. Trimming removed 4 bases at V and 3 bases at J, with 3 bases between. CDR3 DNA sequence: TGTGCCAGCAGCACAACAGATACGCAGTATTTT. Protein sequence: CASSTTDTQYF.

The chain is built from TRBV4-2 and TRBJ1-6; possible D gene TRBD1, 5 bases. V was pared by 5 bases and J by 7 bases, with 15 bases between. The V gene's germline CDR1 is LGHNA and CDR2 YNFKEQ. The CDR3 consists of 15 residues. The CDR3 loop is CASSSQGGRNSPLHF. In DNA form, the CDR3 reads TGTGCCAGCAGCTCTCAGGGTGGTAGAAATTCACCCCTCCACTTT.

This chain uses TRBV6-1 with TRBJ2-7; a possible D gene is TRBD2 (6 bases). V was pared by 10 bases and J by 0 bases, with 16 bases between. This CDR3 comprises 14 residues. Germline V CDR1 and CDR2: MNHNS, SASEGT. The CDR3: CATHGGFRSYEQYF. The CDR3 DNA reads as TGTGCCACCCACGGGGGTTTCCGCTCCTACGAGCAGTACTTC.

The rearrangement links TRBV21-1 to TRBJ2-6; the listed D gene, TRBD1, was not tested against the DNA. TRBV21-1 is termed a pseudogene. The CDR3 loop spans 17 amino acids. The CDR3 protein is CASVGPGQSSGANVLTF. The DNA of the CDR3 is TGTGCCAGCGTGGGACCGGGACAGTCCTCTGGGGCCAACGTCCTGACTTTC.

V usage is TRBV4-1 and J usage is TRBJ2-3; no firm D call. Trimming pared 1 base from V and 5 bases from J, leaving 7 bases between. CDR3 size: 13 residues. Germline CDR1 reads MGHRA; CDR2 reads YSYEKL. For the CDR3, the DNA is TGCGCCAGCAGCCAAGGAGGTGAAGATACGCAGTATTTT. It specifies CASSQGGEDTQYF.

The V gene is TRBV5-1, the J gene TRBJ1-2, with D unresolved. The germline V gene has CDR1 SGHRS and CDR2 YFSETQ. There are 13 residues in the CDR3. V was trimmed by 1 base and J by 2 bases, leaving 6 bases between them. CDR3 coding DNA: TGCGCCAGCAGCTTGACTGAGAACTATGGCTACACCTTC. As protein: CASSLTENYGYTF. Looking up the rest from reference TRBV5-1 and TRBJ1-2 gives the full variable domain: KAGVTQTPRYLIKTRGQQVTLSCSPISGHRSVSWYQQTPGQGLQFLFEYFSETQRNKGNFPGRFSGRQFSNSRSEMNVSTLELGDSALYLCASSLTENYGYTFGSGTRLTVV.

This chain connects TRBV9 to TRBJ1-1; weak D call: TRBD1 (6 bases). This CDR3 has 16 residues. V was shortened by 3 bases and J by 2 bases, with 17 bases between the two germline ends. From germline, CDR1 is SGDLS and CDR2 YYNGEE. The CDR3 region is CASSADGQNKNTEAFF. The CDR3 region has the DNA TGTGCCAGCAGCGCTGATGGACAGAATAAAAACACTGAAGCTTTCTTT.

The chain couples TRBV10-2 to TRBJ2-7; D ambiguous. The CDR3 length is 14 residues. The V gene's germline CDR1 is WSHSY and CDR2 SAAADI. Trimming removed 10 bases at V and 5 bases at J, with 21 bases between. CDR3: CATQFAPTHNEQYF. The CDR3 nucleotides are TGCGCCACCCAGTTCGCCCCAACCCATAACGAGCAGTACTTC.

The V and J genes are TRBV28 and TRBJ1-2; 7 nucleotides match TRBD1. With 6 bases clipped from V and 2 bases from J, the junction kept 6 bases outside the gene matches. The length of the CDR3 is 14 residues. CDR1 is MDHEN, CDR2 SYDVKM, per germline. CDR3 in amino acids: CASRTGTANYGYTF. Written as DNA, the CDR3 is TGTGCCAGCAGGACCGGGACAGCGAACTATGGCTACACCTTC.

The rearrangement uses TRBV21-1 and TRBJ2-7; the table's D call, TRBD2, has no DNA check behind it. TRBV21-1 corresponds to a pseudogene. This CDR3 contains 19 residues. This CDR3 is CASSKYPGTSGRWSYEQYF. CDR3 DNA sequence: TGTGCCAGCAGCAAATATCCGGGGACTAGCGGGAGGTGGTCCTACGAGCAGTACTTC.

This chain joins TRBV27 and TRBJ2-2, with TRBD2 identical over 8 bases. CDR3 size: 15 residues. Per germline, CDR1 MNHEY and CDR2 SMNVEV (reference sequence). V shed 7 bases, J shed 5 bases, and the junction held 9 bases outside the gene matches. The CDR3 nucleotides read TGTGCCAGCAAGGGTAGCGGGGTAAAAACCGGGGAGCTGTTTTTT. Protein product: CASKGSGVKTGELFF.

The CDR3 nucleotides read TGTGCCAGTAGGACTAGCGGGACGAATGAGCAGTTCTTC. Its protein product is CASRTSGTNEQFF. The rearrangement uses TRBV2 and TRBJ2-1; 12 nucleotides agree with TRBD2. Germline assignment: CDR1 SNHLY and CDR2 FYNNEI. J was trimmed by 7 bases and V by 9 bases; bases with no gene match: 4. The CDR3 length is 13 residues.

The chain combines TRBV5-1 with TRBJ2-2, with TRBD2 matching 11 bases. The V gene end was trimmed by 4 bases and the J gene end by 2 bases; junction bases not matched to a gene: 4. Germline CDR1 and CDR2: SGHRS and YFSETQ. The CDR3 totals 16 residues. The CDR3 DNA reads TGCGCCAGCAGCCAAAGACTAGCGGGAAACACCGGGGAGCTGTTTTTT. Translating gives CASSQRLAGNTGELFF.

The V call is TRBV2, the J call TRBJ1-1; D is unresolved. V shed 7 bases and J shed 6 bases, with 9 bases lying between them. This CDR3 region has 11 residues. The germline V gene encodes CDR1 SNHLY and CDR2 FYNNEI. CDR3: CASTRGPEAFF. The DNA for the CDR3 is TGTGCCAGCACTAGAGGCCCTGAAGCTTTCTTT.

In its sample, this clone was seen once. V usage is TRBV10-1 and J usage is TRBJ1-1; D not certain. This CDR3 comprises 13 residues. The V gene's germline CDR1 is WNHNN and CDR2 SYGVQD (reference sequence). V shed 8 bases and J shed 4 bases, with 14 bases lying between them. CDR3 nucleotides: TGCGCCAGCGGGGAAGCCGGGAGCACTGAAGCTTTCTTT. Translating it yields CASGEAGSTEAFF.

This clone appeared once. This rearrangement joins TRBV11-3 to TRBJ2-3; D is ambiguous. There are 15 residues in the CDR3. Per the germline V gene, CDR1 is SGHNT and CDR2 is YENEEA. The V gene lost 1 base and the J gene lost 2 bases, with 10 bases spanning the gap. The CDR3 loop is CASSLVPGTTDTQYF. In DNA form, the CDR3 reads TGTGCCAGCAGCTTAGTGCCAGGAACCACAGATACGCAGTATTTT.

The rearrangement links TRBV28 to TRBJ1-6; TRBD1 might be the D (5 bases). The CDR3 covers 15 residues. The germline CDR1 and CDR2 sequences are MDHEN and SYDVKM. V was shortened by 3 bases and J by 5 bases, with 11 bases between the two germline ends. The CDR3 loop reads CASSFMTEHNSPLHF. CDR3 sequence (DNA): TGTGCCAGCAGTTTCATGACAGAACATAATTCACCCCTCCACTTT.

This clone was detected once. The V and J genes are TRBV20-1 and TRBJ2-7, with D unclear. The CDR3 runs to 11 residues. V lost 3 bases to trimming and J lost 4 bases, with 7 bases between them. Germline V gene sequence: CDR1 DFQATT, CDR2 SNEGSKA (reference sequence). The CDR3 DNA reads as TGCAGTGCTAGTTACGGGTACGAGCAGTACTTC. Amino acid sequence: CSASYGYEQYF.

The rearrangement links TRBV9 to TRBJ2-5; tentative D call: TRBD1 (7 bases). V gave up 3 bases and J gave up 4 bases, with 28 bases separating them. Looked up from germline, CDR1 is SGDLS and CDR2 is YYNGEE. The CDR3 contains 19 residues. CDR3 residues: CASSAPRGAAGTRGETQYF. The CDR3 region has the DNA TGTGCCAGCAGCGCTCCCAGGGGGGCAGCCGGGACTCGGGGAGAGACCCAGTACTTC.

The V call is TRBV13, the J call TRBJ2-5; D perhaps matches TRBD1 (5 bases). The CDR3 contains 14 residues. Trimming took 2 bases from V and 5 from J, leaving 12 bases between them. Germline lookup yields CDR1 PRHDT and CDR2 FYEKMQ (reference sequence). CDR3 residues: CASSLSQGGETQYF. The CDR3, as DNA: TGTGCCAGCAGCTTAAGTCAGGGTGGGGAGACCCAGTACTTC.

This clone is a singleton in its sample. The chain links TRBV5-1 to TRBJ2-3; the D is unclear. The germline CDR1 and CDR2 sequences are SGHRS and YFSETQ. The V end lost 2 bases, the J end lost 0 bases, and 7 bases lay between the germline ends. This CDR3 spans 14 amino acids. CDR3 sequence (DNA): TGCGCCAGCAGCTTCCGCGATAGCACAGATACGCAGTATTTT. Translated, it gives CASSFRDSTDTQYF.

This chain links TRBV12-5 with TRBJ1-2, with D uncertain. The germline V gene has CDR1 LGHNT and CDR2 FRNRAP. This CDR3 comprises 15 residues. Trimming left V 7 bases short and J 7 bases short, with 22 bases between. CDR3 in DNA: TGTGCTAGTGACTCTCTGTTCAGGAGGGCGGGTGGCTACACCTTC. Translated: CASDSLFRRAGGYTF.

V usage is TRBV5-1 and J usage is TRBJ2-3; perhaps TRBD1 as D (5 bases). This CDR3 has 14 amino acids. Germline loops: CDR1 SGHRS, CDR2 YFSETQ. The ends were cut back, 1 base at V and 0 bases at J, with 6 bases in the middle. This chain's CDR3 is CASSLPGSTDTQYF. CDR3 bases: TGCGCCAGCAGCTTGCCAGGGAGCACAGATACGCAGTATTTT. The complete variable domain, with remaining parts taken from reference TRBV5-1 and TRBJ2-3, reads KAGVTQTPRYLIKTRGQQVTLSCSPISGHRSVSWYQQTPGQGLQFLFEYFSETQRNKGNFPGRFSGRQFSNSRSEMNVSTLELGDSALYLCASSLPGSTDTQYFGPGTRLTVL.

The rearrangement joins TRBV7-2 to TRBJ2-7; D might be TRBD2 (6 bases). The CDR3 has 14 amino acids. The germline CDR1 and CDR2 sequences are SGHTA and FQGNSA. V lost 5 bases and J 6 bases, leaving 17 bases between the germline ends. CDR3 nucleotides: TGTGCCAGCAGCCCAGCCGGGACTCCCCCCGAGCAGTACTTC. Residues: CASSPAGTPPEQYF. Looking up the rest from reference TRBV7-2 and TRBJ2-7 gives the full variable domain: GAGVSQSPSNKVTEKGKDVELRCDPISGHTALYWYRQSLGQGLEFLIYFQGNSAPDKSGLPSDRFSAERTGGSVSTLTIQRTQQEDSAVYLCASSPAGTPPEQYFGPGTRLTVT.

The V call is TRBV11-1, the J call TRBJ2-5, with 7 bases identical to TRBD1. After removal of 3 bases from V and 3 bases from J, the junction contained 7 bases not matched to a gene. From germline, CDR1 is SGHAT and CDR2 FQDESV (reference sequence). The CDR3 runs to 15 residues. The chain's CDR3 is CASSLERGQEETQYF. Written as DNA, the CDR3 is TGTGCCAGCAGCTTGGAACGAGGACAGGAAGAGACCCAGTACTTC.